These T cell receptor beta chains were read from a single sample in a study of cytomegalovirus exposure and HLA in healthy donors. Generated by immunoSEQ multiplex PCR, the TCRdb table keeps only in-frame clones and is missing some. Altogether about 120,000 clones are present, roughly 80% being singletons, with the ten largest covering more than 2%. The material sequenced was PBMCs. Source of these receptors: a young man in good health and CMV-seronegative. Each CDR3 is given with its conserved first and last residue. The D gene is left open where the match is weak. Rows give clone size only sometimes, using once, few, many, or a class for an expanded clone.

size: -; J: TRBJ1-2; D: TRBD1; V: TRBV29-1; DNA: TGCAGCGTTCTACAGGGGAACAACTATGGCTACACCTTC; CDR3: CSVLQGNNYGYTF
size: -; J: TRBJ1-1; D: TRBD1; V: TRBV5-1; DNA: TGCGCCAGCAGCTTGGGGACAGGGGTGAACACTGAAGCTTTCTTT; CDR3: CASSLGTGVNTEAFF
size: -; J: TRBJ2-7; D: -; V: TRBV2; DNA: TGTGCCAGCAGGCTGGTCGAGATTACTTCCTACGAGCAGTACTTC; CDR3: CASRLVEITSYEQYF
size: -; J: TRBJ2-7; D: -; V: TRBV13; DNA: TGTGCCAGCAGCCCAACAGGGTTCGAGCAGTACTTC; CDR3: CASSPTGFEQYF
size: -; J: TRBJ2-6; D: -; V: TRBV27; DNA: TGTGCCAGCAGTCGACAAGCCTCTGGGGCCAACGGCCTGACTTTC; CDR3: CASSRQASGANGLTF
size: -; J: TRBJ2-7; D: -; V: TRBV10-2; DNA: TGCGCCAGCAGGGCCGTTAGCGGACTTCAGTACGAGCAGTACTTC; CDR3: CASRAVSGLQYEQYF
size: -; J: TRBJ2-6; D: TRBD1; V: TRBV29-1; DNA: TGCAGCGTTGCCATGACAGGGGCTGGGGCCAACGTCCTGACTTTC; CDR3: CSVAMTGAGANVLTF
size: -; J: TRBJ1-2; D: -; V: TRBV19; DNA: TGTGCCAGTATTCGGGTCAGGGCCTATGGCTACACCTTC; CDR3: CASIRVRAYGYTF
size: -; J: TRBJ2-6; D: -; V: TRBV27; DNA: TGTGCCAGCAGTTTAGGAGGGGGCTCTGGGGCCAACGGCCTGACTTTC; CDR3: CASSLGGGSGANGLTF
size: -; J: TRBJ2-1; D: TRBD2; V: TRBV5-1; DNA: TGCGCCAGCAGCCCCAATAGCGGGTTCGGTGAGCAGTTCTTC; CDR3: CASSPNSGFGEQFF
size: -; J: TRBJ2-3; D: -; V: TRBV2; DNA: TGTGCCAGCCAGAGAGCGGTCGTTAGCACAGATACGCAGTATTTT; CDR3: CASQRAVVSTDTQYF
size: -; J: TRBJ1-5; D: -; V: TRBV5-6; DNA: TGTGCCAGCAGTCTGACGGGGGTGAATCAGCCCCAGCATTTT; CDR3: CASSLTGVNQPQHF
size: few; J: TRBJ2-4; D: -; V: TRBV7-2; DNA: TGTGCCAGCAGCTTAGATCCGGCGGGGACTTACATAGCCAAAAACATTCAGTACTTC; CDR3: CASSLDPAGTYIAKNIQYF
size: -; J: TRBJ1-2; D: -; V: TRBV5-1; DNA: TGCGCCAGCAGCTTGCAGGGGTCTAACTATGGCTACACCTTC; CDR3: CASSLQGSNYGYTF
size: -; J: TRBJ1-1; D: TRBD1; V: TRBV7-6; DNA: TGTGCCAGCAGCGGGGGACAGGGGCCGAACACTGAAGCTTTCTTT; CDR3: CASSGGQGPNTEAFF
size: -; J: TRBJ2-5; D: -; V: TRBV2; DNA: TGTGCCAGCAGTGTTAACGGGGTAGAGACCCAGTACTTC; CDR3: CASSVNGVETQYF